This is a list of T cell receptor beta chains from one sample in a study of T cell clones after liver transplantation. Generated by immunoSEQ multiplex PCR, the TCRdb table keeps only in-frame clones and is missing some. The repertoire holds 15,000 to 20,000 clones, with 70% to 90% as singletons. Material: CD8+ T cells from blood, obtained around 50 months after liver transplant. These receptors came from a human patient who received a liver transplant. Some T cells may be transferred from the graft donor. CDR3s include the opening cysteine and the closing phenylalanine or tryptophan. The order of the fields is clone size, CDR3 length, V gene, D gene, J gene, CDR3 protein, CDR3 DNA. D genes are given only for firm matches. Some rows have no size entry. The others give once, few or many, or a class for an expanded clone.

NA,14,TRBV7-3,TRBD2,TRBJ2-2,CASSSGLSTGELFF,TGTGCCAGCAGCTCGGGACTATCCACCGGGGAGCTGTTTTTT
once,16,TRBV28,TRBD1,TRBJ2-4,CASGAAGGIAKNIQYF,TGTGCCAGTGGGGCGGCAGGGGGCATTGCCAAAAACATTCAGTACTTC
NA,13,TRBV5-6,TRBD1,TRBJ2-7,CASSLGQGREQYF,TGTGCCAGCAGCTTGGGACAGGGACGAGAGCAGTACTTC
NA,14,TRBV2,NA,TRBJ2-3,CASKRGRGTDTQYF,TGTGCCAGCAAGAGGGGCAGGGGCACAGATACGCAGTATTTT
NA,15,TRBV27,NA,TRBJ2-3,CASSFGGPLTDTQYF,TGTGCCAGCAGTTTTGGAGGACCCCTTACAGATACGCAGTATTTT
NA,13,TRBV6-5,TRBD1,TRBJ1-1,CASSGDSGTEAFF,TGTGCCAGCAGTGGGGACAGTGGCACTGAAGCTTTCTTT
large,15,TRBV6-6,TRBD1,TRBJ1-2,CASSYSTGQGNGYTF,TGTGCCAGCAGTTACTCGACAGGACAGGGGAATGGCTACACCTTC
NA,15,TRBV6-6,TRBD1,TRBJ2-1,CASKIGGQSYNEQFF,TGTGCCAGCAAAATAGGGGGCCAAAGCTACAATGAGCAGTTCTTC
NA,15,TRBV9,NA,TRBJ2-5,CASRKGWSAQETQYF,TGTGCCAGCAGGAAAGGGTGGAGTGCCCAAGAGACCCAGTACTTC
once,12,TRBV7-2,NA,TRBJ1-1,CASSVGATEAFF,TGTGCCAGCAGCGTCGGGGCCACTGAAGCTTTCTTT
NA,14,TRBV27,NA,TRBJ2-3,CASSLSPRPDTQYF,TGTGCCAGCAGTTTATCTCCTAGACCAGATACGCAGTATTTT
once,17,TRBV27,TRBD2,TRBJ2-3,CASSVPPGLAGTDTQYF,TGTGCCAGCAGTGTACCGCCGGGACTAGCGGGCACAGATACGCAGTATTTT
NA,16,TRBV7-2,NA,TRBJ2-1,CASSFGGPGGLVEQFF,TGTGCCAGCAGCTTCGGGGGGCCGGGGGGTTTGGTTGAGCAGTTCTTC
NA,14,TRBV5-5,TRBD1,TRBJ2-7,CASSSWTGDYEQYF,TGTGCCAGCAGCTCCTGGACAGGGGACTACGAGCAGTACTTC
NA,13,TRBV7-9,NA,TRBJ2-5,CASSPGWIETQYF,TGTGCCAGCAGTCCGGGGTGGATAGAGACCCAGTACTTC
NA,13,TRBV5-6,NA,TRBJ2-7,CASTFVGSYEQYF,TGTGCCAGCACCTTTGTGGGGTCCTACGAGCAGTACTTC
NA,15,TRBV6-5,NA,TRBJ2-1,CASSYRDSGSNEQFF,TGTGCCAGCAGTTACCGGGACTCGGGGTCCAATGAGCAGTTCTTC